Presented here are 9 T cell receptor beta chains from one specimen sequenced in a study of blood T cell repertoires in COVID-19. Measured with immunoSEQ multiplex PCR; TCRdb has only the in-frame clones, and not every one. The table includes roughly 150,000 clones, around 85% detected once. The specimen sequenced was peripheral blood. These receptors came from an elderly man with COVID-19, enrolled during active disease.

The chain joins TRBV28 to TRBJ1-4; TRBD1 matches 8 bases. The V and J ends lost 6 bases and 8 bases, in that order; junction bases with no gene match: 8. Germline V gene data show CDR1 as MDHEN and CDR2 as SYDVKM. The CDR3 sequence is 14 residues long. CDR3 coding DNA: TGTGCCAGCAGAACAGGGGGTAGTTTGGAAAAACTGTTTTTT. Translated, it gives CASRTGGSLEKLFF.

The rearrangement uses TRBV2 and TRBJ1-2, with 7 bases identical to TRBD1. The CDR3 has 13 amino acids. The ends lost 4 bases at V and 3 bases at J; junction bases unmatched: 2. Germline CDR1 and CDR2: SNHLY and FYNNEI. In DNA, the CDR3 is TGTGCCAGCAGTGGACAGGGTGACTATGGCTACACCTTC. Amino acids: CASSGQGDYGYTF. Full variable domain (rest looked up from reference TRBV2 and TRBJ1-2): EPEVTQTPSHQVTQMGQEVILRCVPISNHLYFYWYRQILGQKVEFLVSFYNNEISEKSEIFDDQFSVERPDGSNFTLKIRSTKLEDSAMYFCASSGQGDYGYTFGSGTRLTVV.

This chain uses TRBV5-4 with TRBJ2-3; weak D call: TRBD2 (6 bases). There are 15 residues in the CDR3. The V gene lost 0 bases and the J gene lost 5 bases, with 13 bases spanning the gap. The germline CDR1 and CDR2 sequences are SGHNT and YYREEE (reference sequence). The CDR3 protein is CASSLVESAGDTQYF. CDR3 DNA sequence: TGTGCCAGCAGCTTGGTGGAGTCAGCGGGAGATACGCAGTATTTT. Full variable domain (remainder filled in from reference TRBV5-4 and TRBJ2-3): ETGVTQSPTHLIKTRGQQVTLRCSSQSGHNTVSWYQQALGQGPQFIFQYYREEENGRGNFPPRFSGLQFPNYSSELNVNALELDDSALYLCASSLVESAGDTQYFGPGTRLTVL.

This clone was detected only once. The chain links TRBV19 to TRBJ1-2; D is uncertain. CDR1 and CDR2 from the germline V gene are LNHDA and SQIVND (reference sequence). The CDR3 contains 13 residues. V gave up 2 bases and J gave up 7 bases, with 11 bases separating them. The CDR3 loop reads CASSISGWGGYTF. The DNA of the CDR3 is TGTGCCAGTAGTATAAGCGGTTGGGGTGGCTACACCTTC.

The chain carries TRBV20-1 and TRBJ2-5, with 8 bases identical to TRBD1. The CDR3 length is 15 residues. Germline CDR1 and CDR2: DFQATT and SNEGSKA (reference sequence). The junction had 10 bases not matched to a gene; V was cut back by 3 bases and J by 4 bases. The DNA for the CDR3 is TGCAGTGCTAGTATGCAGGGGGCGCAGACAGAGACCCAGTACTTC. It specifies CSASMQGAQTETQYF.

The chain joins TRBV5-1 to TRBJ1-2, with 7 bases identical to TRBD1. The V and J ends lost 0 bases and 1 base, in that order; junction bases with no gene match: 6. The CDR3 runs 16 residues. Germline lookup yields CDR1 SGHRS and CDR2 YFSETQ. CDR3 loop: CASSLGLGQDNYGYTF. In DNA form, the CDR3 reads TGCGCCAGCAGCTTGGGCCTTGGACAGGATAACTATGGCTACACCTTC. The full variable domain, in which reference TRBV5-1 and TRBJ1-2 provide the parts outside the CDR3, is KAGVTQTPRYLIKTRGQQVTLSCSPISGHRSVSWYQQTPGQGLQFLFEYFSETQRNKGNFPGRFSGRQFSNSRSEMNVSTLELGDSALYLCASSLGLGQDNYGYTFGSGTRLTVV.

The gene calls are TRBV6-5 and TRBJ2-1; 15 nucleotides agree with TRBD2. Germline V gene lookup returns CDR1 MNHEY and CDR2 SVGAGI. V lost 4 bases, J lost 11 bases, and 9 bases stayed unmatched. There are 16 residues in the CDR3. CDR3 nucleotide sequence: TGTGCCAGCAGTTCACTAGGGACTAGCGGGGGGTCCCAGCAGTTCTTC. Its translation: CASSSLGTSGGSQQFF.

The chain combines TRBV10-3 with TRBJ1-2; 10 nucleotides match TRBD1. The germline CDR1 and CDR2 sequences are ENHRY and SYGVKD. This CDR3 is 15 amino acids long. The V segment lost 4 bases and the J segment 7 bases; nucleotides outside the gene matches: 9. CDR3 residues: CAISAGTGALGGYTF. CDR3 sequence (DNA): TGTGCCATCAGTGCCGGGACAGGGGCACTCGGTGGCTACACCTTC.

The rearrangement joins TRBV5-1 to TRBJ1-1, with 8 positions matching TRBD1. This CDR3 has 13 residues. V lost 2 bases to trimming and J lost 5 bases; unmatched junction nucleotides: 2. Looked up from germline, CDR1 is SGHRS and CDR2 is YFSETQ. CDR3: CASSFGQGTEAFF. The CDR3 DNA reads TGCGCCAGCAGCTTCGGACAGGGAACTGAAGCTTTCTTT.